This passage covers 19 T cell receptor beta chains from one sample sequenced in a study of PD-L1 blockade in urothelial cancer. Clones were sequenced by immunoSEQ multiplex PCR, and TCRdb holds only the in-frame ones, with some missing. The table records 17,000 or so clones, approximately 86% of them present only once. Sequencing was performed on PBMCs, taken around atezolizumab (anti-PD-L1) treatment. These TCRs come from a man in his fifties or sixties with urothelial cancer.

CDR3 sequence: CASSGTGGTKSSYGYTF. In DNA, the CDR3 is TGCGCCAGCAGTGGGACAGGGGGGACAAAGTCTTCTTATGGCTACACCTTC. The chain combines TRBV10-1 with TRBJ1-2, with 10 bases aligning to TRBD1. The V segment lost 4 bases and the J segment 5 bases; nucleotides outside the gene matches: 13. Per germline, CDR1 WNHNN and CDR2 SYGVQD (reference sequence). CDR3 length equals 17 residues.

The V gene is TRBV7-6, the J gene TRBJ1-6; TRBD1 matches 8 bases. The germline CDR1 and CDR2 sequences are SGHVS and FNYEAQ. V trimming: 5 bases; J trimming: 8 bases; junction bases outside the gene matches: 5. The CDR3 extends over 14 amino acids. The CDR3 loop reads CASSLGQGYSPLHF. The CDR3 DNA follows: TGTGCCAGCAGCCTAGGACAGGGTTATTCACCCCTCCACTTT.

This clone was found a few times. The chain is built from TRBV12-5 and TRBJ1-2; possible D gene TRBD1, 5 bases. The germline V gene has CDR1 LGHNT and CDR2 FRNRAP. The ends were cut back, 2 bases at V and 8 bases at J, with 12 bases in the middle. The CDR3 loop spans 13 amino acids. The CDR3 DNA reads TGTGCTAGTGGTTTGTTAGGGGCTGGCGGCTACACCTTC. Its translation: CASGLLGAGGYTF.

The rearrangement joins TRBV7-2 to TRBJ2-3; 9 bases map to TRBD2. V lost 2 bases and J lost 1; bases outside the gene matches: 10. The CDR3 runs 18 residues. The germline gives CDR1 SGHTA, CDR2 FQGNSA. CDR3 sequence (DNA): TGTGCCAGCAGCTTAAGGCGGGGGGGTGCGGAGCGCACAGATACGCAGTATTTT. Protein sequence: CASSLRRGGAERTDTQYF.

This chain's CDR3 is CSVAGGSNTGELFF. DNA of the CDR3: TGCAGCGTTGCAGGGGGTAGTAACACCGGGGAGCTGTTTTTT. V gene TRBV29-1 combines with J gene TRBJ2-2; 7 positions agree with TRBD1. After removal of 4 bases from V and 2 bases from J, the junction contained 4 bases not matched to a gene. CDR3 length: 14 residues. Per the germline V gene, CDR1 is SQVTM and CDR2 is ANQGSEA.

The chain has TRBV5-1 and TRBJ2-1; 10 bases are shared with TRBD1. This CDR3 comprises 17 residues. The V segment lost 4 bases and the J segment 3 bases; nucleotides outside the gene matches: 10. The germline V gene encodes CDR1 SGHRS and CDR2 YFSETQ. In DNA form, the CDR3 reads TGCGCCAGCAGCCCCGAAGACAGGGGGCTAGGCTACAATGAGCAGTTCTTC. This gives the protein CASSPEDRGLGYNEQFF.

This sequence joins TRBV5-1 and TRBJ2-2; 7 nucleotides agree with TRBD1. The CDR3 is 15 amino acids. Germline V gene lookup returns CDR1 SGHRS and CDR2 YFSETQ. V was pared by 5 bases and J by 5 bases, with 9 bases of the junction left unmatched. The CDR3 is CASRRDRAGTGELFF. DNA for the CDR3: TGCGCCAGCAGACGCGACAGGGCCGGAACCGGGGAGCTGTTTTTT.

CDR3 amino acids: CASSPRQGGLYEQYF. The CDR3 nucleotides are TGTGCCAGCAGCCCGCGACAGGGGGGCCTATACGAGCAGTACTTC. V usage is TRBV7-2 and J usage is TRBJ2-7; 9 bases match TRBD1. Germline CDR1 is SGHTA and CDR2 is FQGNSA. The length of the CDR3 is 15 residues. V trimming: 5 bases; J trimming: 4 bases; junction bases outside the gene matches: 9.

This clone was counted between two and nine times. The genes are TRBV7-9 and TRBJ1-1; D is unclear. Germline-derived CDR1 and CDR2 are SEHNR and FQNEAQ (reference sequence). Deletions cut 1 base from V and 11 bases from J, with 11 bases between. This CDR3 comprises 12 residues. The CDR3: CASSLVDGGAFF. CDR3 coding DNA: TGTGCCAGCAGCTTAGTGGACGGCGGGGCTTTCTTT.

The chain employs TRBV7-2 and TRBJ2-4; TRBD2 is a possible D gene (7 bases). Trimming stripped 5 bases from V and 4 bases from J, with 18 bases between. Per germline, CDR1 SGHTA and CDR2 FQGNSA. The CDR3 length is 16 residues. This chain's CDR3 is CASSQPSGGAKNIQYF. The DNA of the CDR3 is TGTGCCAGCAGCCAACCGTCTGGGGGGGCTAAAAACATTCAGTACTTC.

In its sample, this clone is medium-sized (0.01 to 0.1%). This sequence joins TRBV30 and TRBJ1-2; TRBD1 is a possible D gene (6 bases). Germline V gene lookup returns CDR1 GTSNPN and CDR2 SVGIG (reference sequence). This CDR3 region has 10 residues. CDR3 in amino acids: CAFRGYGYTF. The CDR3 bases are TGTGCTTTCAGGGGCTATGGCTACACCTTC. The full variable domain, its missing parts supplied by reference TRBV30 and TRBJ1-2, is SQTIHQWPATLVQPVGSPLSLECTVEGTSNPNLYWYRQAAGRGLQLLFYSVGIGQISSEVPQNLSASRPQDRQFILSSKKLLLSDSGFYLCAFRGYGYTFGSGTRLTVV.

J is TRBJ2-7 and V is TRBV6-5; 10 bases line up with TRBD2. The V gene's germline CDR1 is MNHEY and CDR2 SVGAGI. CDR3 size: 14 residues. The V and J ends lost 6 bases and 11 bases, in that order; junction bases with no gene match: 13. The CDR3 bases are TGTGCCAGCAGCCTCAGCGGGAGGGCCTCCGTAGAGTACTTC. It yields the protein CASSLSGRASVEYF.

CDR3 region: CASSSLNSGRENEQFF. CDR3 DNA sequence: TGTGCCAGCAGTTCCCTGAATAGCGGGAGAGAGAATGAGCAGTTCTTC. The chain combines TRBV27 with TRBJ2-1; 9 bases map to TRBD2. Looked up from germline, CDR1 is MNHEY and CDR2 is SMNVEV (reference sequence). CDR3 length equals 16 residues. V lost 4 bases to trimming and J lost 7 bases; unmatched junction nucleotides: 11.

V and J are TRBV19 and TRBJ1-5; D is perhaps TRBD1 (5 bases). Germline lookup yields CDR1 LNHDA and CDR2 SQIVND (reference sequence). The CDR3 is made up of 15 amino acids. V was pared by 8 bases and J by 7 bases, with 21 bases between. The CDR3 loop reads CASERETDRRQPQHF. The CDR3 nucleotides read TGTGCCAGTGAACGGGAGACAGACCGGAGGCAGCCCCAGCATTTT.

The chain has TRBV30 and TRBJ2-7; 8 bases are a match to TRBD1. CDR1 and CDR2 (germline): GTSNPN, SVGIG (reference sequence). The CDR3 loop spans 14 amino acids. V shed 2 bases, J shed 2 bases, and the junction held 5 bases outside the gene matches. CDR3 loop: CAWSRQGLPYEQYF. The CDR3 bases are TGTGCCTGGAGTCGACAGGGGTTACCCTACGAGCAGTACTTC.

The gene calls are TRBV7-2 and TRBJ2-1; 10 bases line up with TRBD1. Germline loops: CDR1 SGHTA, CDR2 FQGNSA. The CDR3 runs to 15 residues. With V trimmed by 6 bases and J by 3 bases, 5 bases remained unmatched. CDR3 sequence (DNA): TGTGCCAGCAGTTCAGACAGGGGGCGCTACAATGAGCAGTTCTTC. The encoded protein is CASSSDRGRYNEQFF.

CDR3 in amino acids: CARARTGRAEAFF. Written as DNA, the CDR3 is TGTGCCAGAGCCCGGACAGGGCGCGCTGAAGCTTTCTTT. The V and J genes are TRBV28 and TRBJ1-1; 8 positions match TRBD1. The CDR3 loop spans 13 amino acids. V lost 9 bases and J lost 6; bases outside the gene matches: 9. Germline loops: CDR1 MDHEN, CDR2 SYDVKM.

V is TRBV19 and J is TRBJ1-5, with a weak D call TRBD1 (5 bases). Germline V gives CDR1 LNHDA, CDR2 SQIVND (reference sequence). Trimming removed 6 bases at V and 6 bases at J, with 9 bases between. The CDR3 contains 12 residues. CDR3 DNA: TGTGCCAGTAGGGGGGGAAGTCAGCCCCAGCATTTT. Its translation: CASRGGSQPQHF.

The rearrangement joins TRBV30 to TRBJ2-7; TRBD2 matches 9 bases. CDR1 GTSNPN and CDR2 SVGIG come from the germline V gene (reference sequence). Trimming at V came to 4 bases and at J to 2 bases, leaving 15 bases not matched to a gene. This CDR3 has 17 residues. In nucleotides, the CDR3 is TGTGCCTGGACCCGAAAGCCGGGACTAGCTTCCCCCTACGAGCAGTACTTC. Its protein is CAWTRKPGLASPYEQYF.